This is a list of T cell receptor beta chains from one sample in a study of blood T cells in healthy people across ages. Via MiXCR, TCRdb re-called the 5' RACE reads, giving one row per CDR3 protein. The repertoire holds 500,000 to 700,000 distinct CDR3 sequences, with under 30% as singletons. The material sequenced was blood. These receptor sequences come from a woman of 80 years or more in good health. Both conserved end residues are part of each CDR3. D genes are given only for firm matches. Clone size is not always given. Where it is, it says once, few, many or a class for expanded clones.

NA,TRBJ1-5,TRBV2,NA,TGTGCCAGCAGTGAAGGAGGTCGGTACAATCAGCCCCAGCATTTT,CASSEGGRYNQPQHF
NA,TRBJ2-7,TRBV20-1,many,TGCAGTGCTAACCAGGGTCCCTCCGAGCAGTACTTC,CSANQGPSEQYF
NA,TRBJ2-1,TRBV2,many,TGTGCCAGCAGTGTATCCAGGGTTCACGAGCAGTTCTTC,CASSVSRVHEQFF
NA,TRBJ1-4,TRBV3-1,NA,TGTGCCAGCAGCCAAGGTCCAGCAACTAATGAAAAACTGTTTTTT,CASSQGPATNEKLFF
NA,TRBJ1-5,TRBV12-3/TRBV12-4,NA,TGTGCCAGCAGTTTAACAGGGATACAAGGGCAGCCCCAGCATTTT,CASSLTGIQGQPQHF
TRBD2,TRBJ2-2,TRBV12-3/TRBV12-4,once,TGTGCCAGCAACCCGCGGGGGACTGGTATCGGGGAGCTGTTTTTT,CASNPRGTGIGELFF
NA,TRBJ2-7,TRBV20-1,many,TGCAGTGCTAGAGTCCCTAGCAGCCTATTCTACGAGCAGTACTTC,CSARVPSSLFYEQYF
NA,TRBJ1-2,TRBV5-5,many,TGTGCCAGCAGCTTGGATTTGGCAGCCGTATCCTATGGCTACACCTTC,CASSLDLAAVSYGYTF
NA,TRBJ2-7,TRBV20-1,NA,TGCAGTGCTAGCGGAGCATCCTACGAGCAGTACTTC,CSASGASYEQYF
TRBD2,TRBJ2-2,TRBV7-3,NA,TGTGCCAGCCGGACTAGCAGGAACACCGGGGAGCTGTTTTTT,CASRTSRNTGELFF
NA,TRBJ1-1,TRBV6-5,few,TGTGCCAGCAGTTACTCCCGGCCAAGCCTGAACACTGAAGCTTTCTTT,CASSYSRPSLNTEAFF
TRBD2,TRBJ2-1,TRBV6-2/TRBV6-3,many,TGTGCCAGCAGTTACTCCCCGCTAGCGGGGGGGAGTGAGCAGTTCTTC,CASSYSPLAGGSEQFF
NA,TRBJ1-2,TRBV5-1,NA,TGCGCCAGCAGCTTGTCGGCACCCCGCGACTATGGCTACACCTTC,CASSLSAPRDYGYTF
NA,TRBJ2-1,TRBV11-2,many,TGTGCCAGCAGCTTAGACCCAGGGAGCTCCTACAATGAGCAGTTCTTC,CASSLDPGSSYNEQFF
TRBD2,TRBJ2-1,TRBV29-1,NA,TGCAGCGCCCGACTAGCGATCCTTCTGAATGAGCAGTTCTTC,CSARLAILLNEQFF
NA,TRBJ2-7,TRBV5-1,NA,TGCGCCAGCAGCTGCACAGGGGACTCCTACAATGAGCAGTACTTC,CASSCTGDSYNEQYF
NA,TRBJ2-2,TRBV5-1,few,TGCGCCAGCAGCTTGGACACCCTCACCGGGGAGCTGTTTTTT,CASSLDTLTGELFF
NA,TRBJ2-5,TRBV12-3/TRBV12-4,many,TGTGCCAGCAGTTTAGTCGGACAGCTCCAAGAGACCCAGTACTTC,CASSLVGQLQETQYF
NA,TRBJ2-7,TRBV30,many,TGTGCCTGTCAACTATACCCGAATACCTACGAGCAGTACTTC,CACQLYPNTYEQYF
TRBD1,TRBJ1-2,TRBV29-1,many,TGCAGCGTTGAAGGAGGGGGACAGGGAAATGGCTACACCTTC,CSVEGGGQGNGYTF
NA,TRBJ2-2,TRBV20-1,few,TGCAGTGCTAGAAAGGGACTGAACACCGGGGAGCTGTTTTTT,CSARKGLNTGELFF
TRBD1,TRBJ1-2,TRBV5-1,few,TGCGCCAGCAGCTTGGAGTGGGACAGGGGTAACTATGACTACACCTTC,CASSLEWDRGNYDYTF